This TCR beta chain was profiled in a study of blood T cells in healthy people across ages (dated by TCRdb to the mid-2010s). General notes on the study: In model experiments, roughly one uniquely barcoded TCR beta cDNA molecule per two T cells was captured by template switching. Using deep sequencing normalized with unique cDNA molecular identifiers, the study measured how TCR beta repertoire diversity changes with age. The donors were split into four age groups: young (average 16 years), middle-aged (around 37), aged (about 62) and long-lived (roughly 77). To avoid experimental bias, donors of different ages were spread randomly across the sequencing lanes. Using the same blood draw, the study looked at two additional independent replicas of 1 million unique cDNA reads for two donors, one aged 18 to 30 and the other aged 80 or older.

The library was obtained by 5' RACE. The run used an Illumina HiSeq 2500. A second roughly 6 to 12 cycle PCR used a sample-barcoded 5' primer and a J-beta primer mix. A template-switch 5' adaptor carrying 12 random nucleotides introduced a unique molecular identifier onto each TCR beta cDNA molecule. At least 2.5 million CDR3-containing paired-end reads were obtained from each sample. First-strand cDNA synthesis was performed from all RNA using the Mint cDNA synthesis kit, with priming by a TRBC-specific oligonucleotide. After uracil-DNA glycosylase treatment, a first 18-cycle PCR used universal primers M1SS and BC2_uni_R on all cDNA. As for how the authors treated the data: Normalization of each sample was performed by random selection of 1 million high-quality reads, each carrying a distinct molecular identifier. Instead of being binned into consensus sequences, reads with shared molecular identifiers were discarded. CDR3 identification, clonotype clustering and error correction used MiTCR with a Q25 quality threshold and the strictest error-elimination algorithm. A nonparametric unseen species model with Euler transformation was used to estimate lower-bound total TCR beta diversity. Starting from the raw public reads, TCRdb applied fastp trimming at Q25, assembled clones with MiXCR and retained in-frame beta chains. Rows are combined by CDR3 protein, so each entry shows the most common genes and DNA. These V and J calls originate from TCRdb's pipeline instead of the authors' own analysis. For this sample there are about a million distinct CDR3 sequences; about two fifths appear just once. The top ten constitute roughly 14% of the sample.

The donors were about 40 Caucasian individuals from Russia, aged roughly 6 to 100 years, who were systemically healthy. Approximately 10 milliliters of peripheral blood were collected from each donor into EDTA-treated Vacutainer tubes. Ficoll-Paque density-gradient centrifugation was used to isolate PBMCs, with at least 6.5 million per sample. Total RNA was extracted from PBMCs with Trizol reagent, with at least 6 micrograms obtained per sample. The percentages of naive CD45RAhigh/CD27high T cells were determined by flow cytometry on a PBMC aliquot from every donor. The germline V gene sets CDR1 to SQVTM and CDR2 to ANQGSEA. The CDR3, from cysteine to phenylalanine, totals 14 residues. Only the CDR3 portion is preserved as DNA: 42 bases, with reading frame beginning at the first base. A note on this clonotype: No antigen is known for it. No base quality information exists; no much larger clone differs at one position.

General study outcomes and caveats: Bulk unsorted PBMC profiling prevented conclusive comparison of naive and antigen-experienced compartments. Estimates of total diversity from one million sequenced T cells were regarded as lower bounds and underestimates. Compared with the aged group, the long-lived group had more naive CD4+ T cells, fewer expanded clones and increased TCR diversity, a pattern suggesting age selection. As age increased, observed TCR beta diversity per million T cells dropped in a roughly linear way, and a significant reduction was already evident by age roughly 36. Observed TCR beta diversity correlated strongly with the percentage of naive T cells measured by flow cytometry. The CMV infection status of donors was not known, potentially confounding age-related changes in expanded clonotypes.

This sequence was found in a man younger than 35 in good health. The rearrangement combines TRBV29-1 with TRBJ2-5; TRBD1 matches 10 bases in the middle. The DNA end lines up better with TRBJ2-7; the J call may be wrong. Sequenced material: blood. The CDR3: CSVFGTGVTYEQYF. The bases read TGCAGCGTGTTTGGGACAGGGGTCACCTACGAGCAGTACTTC.